This TCR beta chain was sequenced during a study of blood T cell repertoires in COVID-19. Study at large: Samples taken during acute and convalescent COVID-19 were collected in the United States, Italy and Spain. Nucleic acid was either cDNA or gDNA, and it came from T cells, B-cell-depleted T cells, or PBMCs.

CDR1 and CDR2 (germline): KGHSH, LQKENI. The germline V and J ends were trimmed by 3 bases and 1 base, with 10 bases remaining between them. The CDR3 is 15 residues long. Original processing methods: Nucleated cell counts were estimated from reference gene primer amplification. Data came from immunoSEQ multiplex PCR; TCRdb stores just in-frame clones and leaves some out. The V and J calls and the clone size are those of that table, but D and trimming were determined from the DNA. The repertoire holds about 280,000 clones, with over 75% as singletons. Material: peripheral blood. The chain links TRBV18 to TRBJ1-5; unclear D gene. The TCR comes from a human donor in a cohort sampled during active COVID-19. In DNA form, the CDR3 reads TGTGCCAGCTCACCCGTCGCCGGGAGCAATCAGCCCCAGCATTTT. Encoded protein: CASSPVAGSNQPQHF.